Listed below are T cell receptor beta chains from one sample, sequenced in a study of CD8 T cells in Susac syndrome. TCRdb reprocessed the immunoSEQ multiplex PCR reads with MiXCR, giving one entry per CDR3 protein. The data hold just over 150,000 distinct CDR3 sequences, with over 95% observed a single time. Sequencing used CD8+ T cells from PBMCs. Receptors originate from a human donor with multiple sclerosis. Both conserved end residues are part of each CDR3.

TRBJ2-3,TRBV13,CASSGQGFDTQYF
TRBJ2-3,TRBV27,CASSPDRAWDTQYF
TRBJ2-4,TRBV5-6,CASSSGVQNIQYF
TRBJ1-2,TRBV20-1,CSALGTERNGYTF
TRBJ1-1,TRBV20-1,CSASDRNTEAFF
TRBJ1-5,TRBV19,CASSAGTGPYQPQHF
TRBJ1-1,TRBV30,CAWIEGTFTEAFF
TRBJ2-7,TRBV13,CASSPWDTYEQYF
TRBJ2-7,TRBV29-1,CSVEDQGRAEYEQYF
TRBJ2-1,TRBV3-1,CASSRGTSGTYNEQFF
TRBJ2-1,TRBV12-3/TRBV12-4,CASSPGGPNEQFF
TRBJ1-1,TRBV12-3/TRBV12-4,CASRSIPGQPNTEAFF
TRBJ2-1,TRBV2,CASSDTENNLSYNEQFF
TRBJ2-7,TRBV2,CASSDRTYEQYF
TRBJ1-2,TRBV23-1,CASSQKGEYYGYTF
TRBJ1-2,TRBV7-9,CASSLGQNYGYTF
TRBJ2-2,TRBV19,CASSINPTGELFF
TRBJ2-3,TRBV12-3/TRBV12-4,CASSGGFTDTQYF
TRBJ1-1,TRBV27,CASSLGADINTEAFF
TRBJ2-5,TRBV7-9,CASSHPAGGGDTQYF
TRBJ2-7,TRBV9,CASSPSGAGEQYF
TRBJ2-5,TRBV2,CASSGYRGGGETQYF
TRBJ1-5,TRBV3-1,CASSQDGGVGNQPQHF
TRBJ1-1,TRBV19,CASSLQVFTEAFF
TRBJ1-2,TRBV27,CASSFSITPGYGYTF
TRBJ2-1,TRBV15,CATSRRETFREQFF
TRBJ2-1,TRBV30,CAWSRAGGLNEQFF
TRBJ1-2,TRBV6-5,CASGLIWEDGYTF
TRBJ2-3,TRBV6-1,CASSEERGGLSTDTQYF